This TCR beta chain is from a study of cytomegalovirus exposure and HLA in healthy donors (dated by TCRdb to between 2016 and 2019). A note on the overall study: A later analysis indicated that the 95 to 150 validation repertoires were generated on the platform also employed for the 720 or so repertoires of the first cohort. The study was designed to test whether signatures of past pathogen exposure could be identified by cataloging public T cell receptors. In addition to the first cohort of roughly 700 subjects, a separate validation cohort of 130 or so different subjects was used. To predict cytomegalovirus infection status, the study combined high-throughput TCR immunosequencing, statistical association of individual TCRs with disease status, and machine learning.

Paper-wide results and their limitations: A later analysis lacked HLA typing for the validation cohort, so it scored co-occurrence in that cohort across all 120 or so repertoires. In the study, 150 to 200 TCR beta chains were listed as associated with cytomegalovirus. The classifier was reported to diagnose cytomegalovirus status with high specificity and sensitivity in both the original cohort and the validation cohort. A few of the identified cytomegalovirus-associated TCR beta chains were confirmed in vitro to be specific for cytomegalovirus antigens. Subsequent analysis determined that TCRs grouped into clusters in the first cohort also showed a tendency toward co-occurrence across the 120 or so validation repertoires, and 94% of cluster scores exceeded 0. While some public TCRs were present in many individuals, most TCR sequences turned up only very rarely across donors. The authors suggested that the approach could potentially be extended to other disease states and immunological phenotypes.

Separate from the approximately 700-subject first cohort, the validation cohort of about 120 subjects was the group to which the donors belonged. This clone was found once. The target of this receptor is not known. No much larger clone exists at a distance of one base, and base qualities are not known. Libraries were built with the immunoSEQ multiplex PCR assay. Processing in the source paper ran as follows. To diagnose cytomegalovirus status from the catalog of TCR beta chain sequences, a statistical classification framework was built. TCRdb obtained this table from immuneACCESS and retained in-frame rearrangements with V and J assigned. These tables miss some clones; where compared with another copy, unresolved V genes account for less than half of the shortfall, and the remainder is unexplained. D and trimming were read from the DNA, whereas the V and J calls and clone size are those reported in that table. Across this sample there are about 65,000 clones, with about 90% seen only once. The top ten clonotypes cover roughly 1.3% of the sample.

The germline V gene sets CDR1 to ENHRY and CDR2 to SYGVKD. The cysteine opens and the phenylalanine closes a CDR3 of 15 amino acids. Only CDR3 DNA is held: 45 bases, read in frame from base 1. Germline trimming amounts to 0 bases on V and 3 bases on J, with 0 as the count of junction bases outside the gene matches. The chain is made from TRBV10-3 and TRBJ2-3, and TRBD1 matches 10 of the central bases. Sequenced: PBMCs. This sequence originates from a woman under 30 in good health and CMV-seronegative. The bases read TGTGCCATCAGTGAGTCGGGACAGGGGACAGATACGCAGTATTTT. Translation gives CAISESGQGTDTQYF.